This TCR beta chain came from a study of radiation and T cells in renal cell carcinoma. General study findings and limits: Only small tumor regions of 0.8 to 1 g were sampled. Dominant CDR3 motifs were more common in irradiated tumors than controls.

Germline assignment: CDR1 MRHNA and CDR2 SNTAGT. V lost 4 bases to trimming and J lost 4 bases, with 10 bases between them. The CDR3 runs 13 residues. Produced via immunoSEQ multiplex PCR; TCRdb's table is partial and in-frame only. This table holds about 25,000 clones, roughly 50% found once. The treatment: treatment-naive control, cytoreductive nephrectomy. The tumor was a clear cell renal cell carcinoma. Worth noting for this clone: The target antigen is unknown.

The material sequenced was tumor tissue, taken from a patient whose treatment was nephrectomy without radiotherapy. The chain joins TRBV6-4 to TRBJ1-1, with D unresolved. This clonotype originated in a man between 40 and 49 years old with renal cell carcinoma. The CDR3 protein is CASSVMEGTEAFF. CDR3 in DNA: TGTGCCAGCAGTGTGATGGAGGGCACTGAAGCTTTCTTT.